This paragraph covers one T cell receptor beta chain sequence. Sequencing was performed with immunoSEQ multiplex PCR; in TCRdb, only in-frame clones are kept and a portion is missing. The sample has about 100,000 clones; 80% to 95% are singletons. The source of the sample is a study of T cell changes during pregnancy in multiple sclerosis. The origin of this receptor is a female donor with multiple sclerosis, enrolled in a pregnancy study. The sequencing used peripheral blood, collected after pregnancy.

The CDR3 is CASSLKDREIRNSPLHF. Written as DNA, the CDR3 is TGTGCCAGCAGCTTGAAGGATCGGGAAATACGGAATTCACCCCTCCACTTT. The chain uses TRBV5-6 and TRBJ1-6; D gene unclear. The CDR3 has 17 residues. Trimming stripped 1 base from V and 7 bases from J, with 18 bases between. Per germline, CDR1 SGHDT and CDR2 YYEEEE.